This TCR beta chain was observed in a study of early T cells in non-severe SARS-CoV-2 infection. Study-wide background: Chains were unpaired, as sequencing was done on bulk RNA from unsorted whole blood.

Each single cDNA molecule received a unique molecular identifier. A single record per CDR3 protein comes from TCRdb applying MiXCR to the 5' RACE reads. The sample lists 90,000 to 130,000 distinct CDR3 sequences, 12% seen once, with less than 3.5% in the top ten. The study, taken as a whole, reports: Using VDJdb, the matching emphasized anti-spike CD8 responses while missing private and CD4 specificities.

V lost 6 bases, J lost 0 bases, and 13 bases lay in between. This CDR3 spans 14 amino acids. Germline CDR1 is SGHRS and CDR2 is YFSETQ. On this clonotype: Its antigen is unknown.

The rearrangement links TRBV5-1 to TRBJ2-7, with D hard to call. The sequenced material came from whole blood. The sequence came from an adult who was a healthcare worker with PCR-confirmed SARS-CoV-2 infection or an uninfected control (not recorded which). In DNA form, the CDR3 reads TGCGCCAGCAAACAAAGGGAAAGCTCCTACGAGCAGTACTTC. This encodes CASKQRESSYEQYF.